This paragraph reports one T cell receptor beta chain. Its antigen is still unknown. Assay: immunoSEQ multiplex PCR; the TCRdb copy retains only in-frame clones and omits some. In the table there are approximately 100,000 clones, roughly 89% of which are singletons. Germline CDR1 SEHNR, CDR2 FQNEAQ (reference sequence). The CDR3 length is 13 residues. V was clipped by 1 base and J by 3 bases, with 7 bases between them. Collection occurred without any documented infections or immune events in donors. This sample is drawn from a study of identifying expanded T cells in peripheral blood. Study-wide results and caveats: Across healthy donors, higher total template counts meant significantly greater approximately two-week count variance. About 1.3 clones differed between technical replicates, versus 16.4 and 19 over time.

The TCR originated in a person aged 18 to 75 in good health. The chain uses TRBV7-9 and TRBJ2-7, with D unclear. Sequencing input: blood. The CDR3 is CASSLENIYEQYF. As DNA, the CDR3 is TGTGCCAGCAGCTTAGAGAACATCTACGAGCAGTACTTC. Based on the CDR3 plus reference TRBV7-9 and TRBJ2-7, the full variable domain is DTGVSQNPRHKITKRGQNVTFRCDPISEHNRLYWYRQTLGQGPEFLTYFQNEAQLEKSRLLSDRFSAERPKGSFSTLEIQRTEQGDSAMYLCASSLENIYEQYFGPGTRLTVT.